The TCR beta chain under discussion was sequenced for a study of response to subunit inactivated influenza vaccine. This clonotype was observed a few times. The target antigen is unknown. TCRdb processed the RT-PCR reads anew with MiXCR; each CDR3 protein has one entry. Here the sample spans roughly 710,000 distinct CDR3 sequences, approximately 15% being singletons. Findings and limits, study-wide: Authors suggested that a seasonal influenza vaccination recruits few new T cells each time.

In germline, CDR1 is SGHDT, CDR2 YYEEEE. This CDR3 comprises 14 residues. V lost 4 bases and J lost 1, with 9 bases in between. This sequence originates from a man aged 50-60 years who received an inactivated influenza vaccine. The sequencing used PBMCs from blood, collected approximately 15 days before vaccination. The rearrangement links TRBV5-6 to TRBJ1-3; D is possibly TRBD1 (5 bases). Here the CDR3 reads CASSMQGSGNTIYF. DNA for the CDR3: TGTGCCAGCAGCATGCAGGGTTCTGGAAACACCATATATTTT.